These 20 T cell receptor beta chains originate from one sample sequenced in a study of shared clonotypes between healthy human individuals. Terminally differentiated effector memory CD45RA+ cells were excluded by CCR7 positive selection of CD45RO-negative cells. The repertoire was sequenced with immunoSEQ multiplex PCR; TCRdb's copy has only in-frame clones and lacks some. The repertoire includes approximately 2,200,000 clones, about 92% of them detected once, and more than 1.5% sits in the top ten. Sequencing was performed on naive CD8+ T cells from PBMCs. The receptor source for this set is a man in his late teens or twenties in good health. Some clones in this sample may be carry-over from other donors' samples.

The J gene is TRBJ1-3, the V gene TRBV19; D uncertain. V lost 1 base and J 0 bases, leaving 10 bases between the germline ends. Germline V gene sequence: CDR1 LNHDA, CDR2 SQIVND (reference sequence). This CDR3 has 16 residues. The CDR3 is CASSIARLSSGNTIYF. In DNA form, the CDR3 reads TGTGCCAGTAGTATAGCGAGGTTGAGCTCTGGAAACACCATATATTTT.

The chain joins TRBV10-3 to TRBJ2-1; the D gene could be TRBD1 or TRBD2 (5 bases each). Trimming removed 2 bases at V and 4 bases at J, with 9 bases between. The CDR3 length is 14 residues. The V gene's germline CDR1 is ENHRY and CDR2 SYGVKD. Here the CDR3 reads CAISEAGGYNEQFF. For the CDR3, the DNA is TGTGCCATCAGTGAGGCTGGGGGTTACAATGAGCAGTTCTTC.

The chain couples TRBV14 to TRBJ2-7; D possibly matches TRBD1 or TRBD2 (5 bases each). The CDR3 contains 16 residues. V shed 0 bases and J shed 0 bases, with 12 bases lying between them. Germline CDR1 and CDR2: SGHDN and FVKESK. For the CDR3, the DNA is TGTGCCAGCAGCCAAGAGGGGGTGAGGGGCTCCTACGAGCAGTACTTC. Amino acid sequence: CASSQEGVRGSYEQYF.

Comment on this clone: At the DNA level, this CDR3 is encoded by other sequences in the same sample as well. The CDR3 coding sequence is TGTGCCAGCAGCGTCGGAGGGACTAGTGGTGAGCAGTTCTTC. The encoded protein is CASSVGGTSGEQFF. The chain joins TRBV9 to TRBJ2-1, with 8 bases matching TRBD2. V shed 2 bases and J 9 bases; nucleotides not matched to a gene: 7. Germline assignment: CDR1 SGDLS and CDR2 YYNGEE. The CDR3 contains 14 residues.

The J gene is TRBJ1-2, the V gene TRBV10-3; 8 bases map to TRBD1. The CDR3 has 15 residues. V was clipped by 3 bases and J by 3 bases; unmatched bases: 6. Germline loops: CDR1 ENHRY, CDR2 SYGVKD. The CDR3 sequence is CAISDYDRGDYGYTF. The CDR3 region has the DNA TGTGCCATCAGTGATTACGACAGGGGCGACTATGGCTACACCTTC.

V and J are TRBV25-1 and TRBJ1-2; the D is unclear. The CDR3 contains 15 residues. Trimming removed 2 bases from V and 1 base from J, with 11 bases in between. CDR1 and CDR2 (germline): MGHDK, SYGVNS. CDR3 sequence reads: CASSEVVPDNYGYTF. The CDR3 nucleotides read TGTGCCAGCAGTGAAGTGGTCCCTGATAACTATGGCTACACCTTC.

The CDR3, as DNA: TGTGCCAGCAGCTTATACCGGGGGAGGGCCGGAGAGCAGTTCTTC. The encoded protein is CASSLYRGRAGEQFF. The genes are TRBV7-8 and TRBJ2-1; 7 nucleotides align to TRBD2. This CDR3 has 15 amino acids. Germline V gives CDR1 SGHVS, CDR2 FQNEAQ. J lost 10 bases, V lost 2 bases, and 11 bases had no gene match.

The V gene is TRBV5-1, the J gene TRBJ2-5, with 7 bases that match TRBD1. The V and J ends lost 3 bases and 4 bases, in that order; junction bases with no gene match: 3. Germline V gene data show CDR1 as SGHRS and CDR2 as YFSETQ. The CDR3 sequence is 13 residues long. Written as DNA, the CDR3 is TGCGCCAGCAGCTCGACAGGGCCAGAGACCCAGTACTTC. Translation: CASSSTGPETQYF.

CDR3: CASSNIAGIPGKYNEQFF. The CDR3 bases are TGTGCCAGCAGCAATATAGCGGGAATACCCGGAAAATACAATGAGCAGTTCTTC. The rearrangement links TRBV7-8 to TRBJ2-1, with 8 bases lining up with TRBD2. The CDR3 totals 18 residues. The trim removed 5 bases at V and 4 bases at J, leaving 16 bases unmatched. The germline V gene encodes CDR1 SGHVS and CDR2 FQNEAQ.

V is TRBV19 and J is TRBJ2-2; TRBD2 agrees at 10 bases. CDR1 is LNHDA, CDR2 SQIVND, per germline (reference sequence). The CDR3 loop spans 16 amino acids. Trimming removed 3 bases from V and 1 base from J; junction bases left unmatched: 2. CDR3 in amino acids: CASSIASGRNTGELFF. CDR3 coding DNA: TGTGCCAGTAGTATTGCTAGCGGGAGGAACACCGGGGAGCTGTTTTTT.

The chain couples TRBV7-8 to TRBJ2-7; D remains unclear. V lost 1 base and J 2 bases, leaving 9 bases between the germline ends. Germline CDR1 reads SGHVS; CDR2 reads FQNEAQ. CDR3 length equals 14 residues. CDR3 sequence: CASSLGVGPYEQYF. For the CDR3, the DNA is TGTGCCAGCAGCTTAGGTGTTGGACCCTACGAGCAGTACTTC. Complete variable domain (other parts from reference TRBV7-8 and TRBJ2-7): GAGVSQSPRYKVAKRGQDVALRCDPISGHVSLFWYQQALGQGPEFLTYFQNEAQLDKSGLPSDRFFAERPEGSVSTLKIQRTQQEDSAVYLCASSLGVGPYEQYFGPGTRLTVT.

The chain employs TRBV6-5 and TRBJ1-1; D possibly corresponds to TRBD1 (5 bases). Trimming removed 2 bases from V and 4 bases from J, with 11 bases in between. From germline, CDR1 is MNHEY and CDR2 SVGAGI. This CDR3 has 14 residues. The CDR3, as DNA: TGTGCCAGCAGTTACCTTCCGGGACCCACTGAAGCTTTCTTT. Its translation is CASSYLPGPTEAFF.

CDR3 sequence reads: CASSGRFTDTQYF. The CDR3 bases are TGTGCCAGCAGTGGGAGGTTCACAGATACGCAGTATTTT. This rearrangement joins TRBV11-3 to TRBJ2-3; D might be TRBD2 (6 bases). Germline values: CDR1 SGHNT, CDR2 YENEEA. With 6 bases removed from V and 2 bases from J, the gap between germline ends came to 9 bases. This CDR3 has 13 amino acids.

The gene calls are TRBV11-2 and TRBJ2-7; D may be TRBD1 (6 bases). Germline CDR1 SGHAT, CDR2 FQNNGV. CDR3 length: 16 amino acids. Trimming removed 1 base from V and 4 bases from J, with 17 bases in between. CDR3 residues: CASSLVRGDSLYEQYF. CDR3 nucleotide sequence: TGTGCCAGCAGCTTAGTCAGGGGCGATTCCTTATACGAGCAGTACTTC. The entire variable domain, with the rest obtained from reference TRBV11-2 and TRBJ2-7, is as follows: EAGVAQSPRYKIIEKRQSVAFWCNPISGHATLYWYQQILGQGPKLLIQFQNNGVVDDSQLPKDRFSAERLKGVDSTLKIQPAKLEDSAVYLCASSLVRGDSLYEQYFGPGTRLTVT.

V and J are TRBV27 and TRBJ2-7; weak D call: TRBD2 (6 bases). This CDR3 comprises 15 residues. The germline gives CDR1 MNHEY, CDR2 SMNVEV (reference sequence). The V end was cut by 7 bases, the J end by 6 bases, with 22 bases between. CDR3: CASMLGGAAGSEQYF. In DNA form, the CDR3 reads TGTGCCAGCATGCTCGGGGGAGCGGCCGGGAGCGAGCAGTACTTC.

As to this clone: This sample also contains other DNA sequences that code for the same CDR3. CDR3 loop: CASSFGGETQYF. The CDR3 DNA reads as TGTGCCAGCAGCTTTGGGGGGGAGACCCAGTACTTC. The gene calls are TRBV7-9 and TRBJ2-5; a weak D match, TRBD2 (6 bases). The CDR3 is 12 residues long. V shed 3 bases and J shed 5 bases, with 7 bases lying between them. From germline, CDR1 is SEHNR and CDR2 FQNEAQ (reference sequence).

The chain carries TRBV7-9 and TRBJ2-3; 12 positions agree with TRBD1. Germline V gene lookup returns CDR1 SEHNR and CDR2 FQNEAQ (reference sequence). The ends lost 5 bases at V and 3 bases at J; junction bases unmatched: 9. This CDR3 contains 17 residues. This chain's CDR3 is CASSGEGDRGQTDTQYF. CDR3 DNA sequence: TGTGCCAGCAGCGGCGAGGGGGACAGGGGGCAGACAGATACGCAGTATTTT.

This rearrangement joins TRBV28 to TRBJ1-5; a possible D gene is TRBD1 (5 bases). CDR1 is MDHEN and CDR2 is SYDVKM in the germline V gene. The CDR3 covers 14 residues. Trimming removed 7 bases at V and 5 bases at J, with 15 bases between. This CDR3 reads CASTLQSRDQPQHF. CDR3 coding DNA: TGTGCCAGCACGCTACAAAGCAGGGATCAGCCCCAGCATTTT.

This rearrangement joins TRBV27 to TRBJ1-4; 9 nucleotides align to TRBD1. Looked up from germline, CDR1 is MNHEY and CDR2 is SMNVEV (reference sequence). Losses at the gene ends were 7 bases for V and 8 bases for J; bases not matched to a gene: 8. The CDR3 sequence is 14 residues long. The CDR3 spells CASTAGTGFEKLFF. The CDR3 DNA reads as TGTGCCAGCACCGCCGGGACAGGGTTCGAAAAACTGTTTTTT. Together with reference TRBV27 and TRBJ1-4, the CDR3 gives the full variable domain: EAQVTQNPRYLITVTGKKLTVTCSQNMNHEYMSWYRQDPGLGLRQIYYSMNVEVTDKGDVPEGYKVSRKEKRNFPLILESPSPNQTSLYFCASTAGTGFEKLFFGSGTQLSVL.

This chain's CDR3 is CASSAEGQRRLDGYTF. In nucleotides, the CDR3 is TGTGCCAGCAGCGCTGAGGGACAACGACGTCTCGATGGCTACACCTTC. The chain uses TRBV9 and TRBJ1-2, with D possibly TRBD1 on 6 matching bases. Germline V gene data show CDR1 as SGDLS and CDR2 as YYNGEE. The germline V and J ends were trimmed by 3 bases and 6 bases, with 21 bases remaining between them. This CDR3 contains 16 residues.